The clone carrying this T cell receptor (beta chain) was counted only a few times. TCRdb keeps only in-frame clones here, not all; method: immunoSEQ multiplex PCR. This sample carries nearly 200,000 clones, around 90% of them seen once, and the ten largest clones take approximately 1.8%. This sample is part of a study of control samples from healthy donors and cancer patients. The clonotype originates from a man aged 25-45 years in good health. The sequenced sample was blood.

The CDR3 region has the DNA TGTGCCAGCAGTTACCGAACAGATACGCAGTATTTT. Its protein is CASSYRTDTQYF. The rearrangement links TRBV6-6 to TRBJ2-3, with unresolved D. V gave up 2 bases and J gave up 3 bases, with 3 bases separating them. This CDR3 comprises 12 residues. Germline CDR1 MNHNY, CDR2 SVGAGI (reference sequence).